This T cell receptor (beta chain) was obtained from a study of T cell repertoires in cytomegalovirus infection. This clonotype has a count of ten or more. Germline V lookup: CDR1 SGHVT, CDR2 SQSDAQ. V was trimmed by 5 bases and J by 7 bases, leaving 14 bases between them. The length of the CDR3 is 14 residues. TCRdb ran MiXCR on the reads and lists one entry per CDR3 protein. The data contain 250,000 or so distinct CDR3 sequences, approximately 9.1% of them singletons. The chain employs TRBV7-4 and TRBJ1-4, with a possible D match to TRBD1 (5 bases). This receptor was identified in a human donor in good health (CMV status not recorded). Some clones in this sample may be carry-over from other donors' samples. The sample consisted of PBMCs. The CDR3 DNA sequence: TGTGCCAGCAGCCGACAGTCGGGACGTGAAAAACTGTTTTTT. Amino acid sequence: CASSRQSGREKLFF.